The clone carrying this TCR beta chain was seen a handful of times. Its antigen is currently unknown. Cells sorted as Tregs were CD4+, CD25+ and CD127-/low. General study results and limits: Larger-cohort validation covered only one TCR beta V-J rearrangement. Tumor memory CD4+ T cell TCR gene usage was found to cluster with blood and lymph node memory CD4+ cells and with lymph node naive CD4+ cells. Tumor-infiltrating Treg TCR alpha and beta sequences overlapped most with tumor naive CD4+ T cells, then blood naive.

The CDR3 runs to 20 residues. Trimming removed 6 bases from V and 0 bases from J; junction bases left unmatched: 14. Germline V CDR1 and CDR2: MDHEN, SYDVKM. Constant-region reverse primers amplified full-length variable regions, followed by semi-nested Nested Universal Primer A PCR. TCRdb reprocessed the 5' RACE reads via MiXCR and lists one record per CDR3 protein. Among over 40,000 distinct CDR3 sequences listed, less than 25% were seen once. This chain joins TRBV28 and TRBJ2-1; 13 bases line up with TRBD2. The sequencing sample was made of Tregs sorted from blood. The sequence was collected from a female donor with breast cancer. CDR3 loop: CASRLTGLAGESGSYNEQFF. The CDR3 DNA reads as TGTGCCAGCAGACTCACCGGACTAGCGGGAGAGTCAGGCTCCTACAATGAGCAGTTCTTC.